These 13 T cell receptor beta chains were sequenced from one sample in a study of blood T cell repertoires in COVID-19. The assay was immunoSEQ multiplex PCR, and TCRdb's table has in-frame clones only and misses some. The sample records about 44,000 clones, roughly 80% being singletons. The sequenced material came from peripheral blood. All receptors derive from a human donor in a cohort sampled during active COVID-19.

The chain links TRBV4-3 to TRBJ1-2; possibly TRBD1 for D (6 bases). The CDR3 consists of 16 residues. Germline loops: CDR1 LGHNA, CDR2 YSLEER. The ends were cut back, 2 bases at V and 1 base at J, with 14 bases in the middle. The DNA for the CDR3 is TGCGCCAGCAGCCAACTAGGGGCCAGGGGTAACTATGGCTACACCTTC. Amino acid sequence: CASSQLGARGNYGYTF.

This chain joins TRBV5-1 and TRBJ1-1; 7 bases align to TRBD1. This CDR3 spans 14 amino acids. The V gene's germline CDR1 is SGHRS and CDR2 YFSETQ. The V segment lost 3 bases and the J segment 1 base; nucleotides outside the gene matches: 3. CDR3: CASSSTGANTEAFF. For the CDR3, the DNA is TGCGCCAGCAGCTCCACAGGGGCGAACACTGAAGCTTTCTTT.

The chain employs TRBV7-9 and TRBJ1-2; 7 positions agree with TRBD1. The CDR3 extends over 16 amino acids. CDR1 and CDR2 (germline): SEHNR, FQNEAQ (reference sequence). The J segment lost 6 bases and the V segment lost 5 bases, leaving 15 bases of the junction unmatched. The DNA for the CDR3 is TGTGCCAGCAGCCTCCCACTGACAGGGCCATCGGATGGCTACACCTTC. Its protein is CASSLPLTGPSDGYTF.

This chain links TRBV2 with TRBJ2-1; no reliable D call. Between the trimmed V and J ends, which lost 1 base and 5 bases, there was a span of 9 bases. The CDR3 spans 14 residues. The germline V gene has CDR1 SNHLY and CDR2 FYNNEI. CDR3 region: CASSEGQIDNEQFF. The CDR3 nucleotides read TGTGCCAGCAGTGAAGGGCAGATCGACAATGAGCAGTTCTTC.

The chain employs TRBV6-2 or TRBV6-3 and TRBJ2-3; maybe TRBD2 (6 bases). V was clipped by 2 bases and J by 1 base, with 7 bases between them. There are 14 residues in the CDR3. Germline V gene lookup returns CDR1 MNHEY and CDR2 SVGEGT. CDR3 loop: CASSYRGGTDTQYF. In DNA form, the CDR3 reads TGTGCCAGCAGTTACCGCGGGGGCACAGATACGCAGTATTTT.

The sample holds a few counts of this clone. The chain carries TRBV5-1 and TRBJ1-1; a possible D gene is TRBD1 (5 bases). Germline V gene lookup returns CDR1 SGHRS and CDR2 YFSETQ. V lost 5 bases and J 0 bases, leaving 8 bases between the germline ends. The CDR3 totals 13 residues. The DNA of the CDR3 is TGCGCCAGCAGGGACACCTTGAACACTGAAGCTTTCTTT. Its protein product is CASRDTLNTEAFF. Using reference TRBV5-1 and TRBJ1-1 for the parts outside the CDR3, the full variable domain is KAGVTQTPRYLIKTRGQQVTLSCSPISGHRSVSWYQQTPGQGLQFLFEYFSETQRNKGNFPGRFSGRQFSNSRSEMNVSTLELGDSALYLCASRDTLNTEAFFGQGTRLTVV.

V is TRBV7-9 and J is TRBJ2-1, with D hard to call. V lost 1 base, J lost 2 bases, and 9 bases lay in between. The germline V gene has CDR1 SEHNR and CDR2 FQNEAQ (reference sequence). CDR3 length: 15 amino acids. CDR3 DNA: TGTGCCAGCAGCTTAGACCCGGGTCCCTACAATGAGCAGTTCTTC. As protein: CASSLDPGPYNEQFF.

The chain links TRBV21-1 to TRBJ1-2; the table's D call, TRBD1, has no DNA check behind it. TRBV21-1 is reported as a pseudogene. The length of the CDR3 is 16 residues. CDR3 sequence reads: CASSNRQGLPGYGYTF. CDR3 DNA: TGTGCCAGCAGCAATAGACAGGGACTCCCGGGTTATGGCTACACCTTC.

The chain is built from TRBV7-6 and TRBJ1-2; tentative D call: TRBD1 (5 bases). Germline V lookup: CDR1 SGHVS, CDR2 FNYEAQ. This CDR3 has 13 amino acids. The V gene lost 4 bases and the J gene lost 7 bases, with 13 bases spanning the gap. The DNA for the CDR3 is TGTGCCAGCAGCTCGGTGGGGGGAACTGGCTACACCTTC. It yields the protein CASSSVGGTGYTF.

The V call is TRBV5-8, the J call TRBJ1-3, with 7 bases fitting TRBD1. Germline V CDR1 and CDR2: SGHTS, YDEGEE. The CDR3 has 15 amino acids. V was clipped by 5 bases and J by 4 bases; unmatched bases: 9. The CDR3 nucleotides are TGTGCCAGCAGGAAAGAGAGGGGGCTAGGAAACACCATATATTTT. Its protein product is CASRKERGLGNTIYF.

The chain employs TRBV6-1 and TRBJ2-5, with 10 bases fitting TRBD1. The CDR3 is 16 residues long. Germline loops: CDR1 MNHNS, CDR2 SASEGT. V gave up 1 base and J gave up 5 bases; unmatched junction bases: 7. CDR3 bases: TGTGCCAGCAGTGAAGACCTGACAGGGGGCGGGGAGACCCAGTACTTC. As protein: CASSEDLTGGGETQYF.

This clone appeared many times. V gene TRBV2 combines with J gene TRBJ2-1; 8 bases are shared with TRBD2. J lost 2 bases, V lost 6 bases, and 9 bases had no gene match. This CDR3 comprises 16 residues. Germline values: CDR1 SNHLY, CDR2 FYNNEI. The CDR3 sequence is CASRHVGGAPYNEQFF. CDR3 bases: TGTGCCAGCAGACACGTCGGGGGGGCCCCCTACAATGAGCAGTTCTTC. Combining the CDR3 with reference TRBV2 and TRBJ2-1 gives the whole variable domain EPEVTQTPSHQVTQMGQEVILRCVPISNHLYFYWYRQILGQKVEFLVSFYNNEISEKSEIFDDQFSVERPDGSNFTLKIRSTKLEDSAMYFCASRHVGGAPYNEQFFGPGTRLTVL.

This chain joins TRBV10-1 and TRBJ1-5, with 10 bases aligning to TRBD1. Germline V lookup: CDR1 WNHNN, CDR2 SYGVQD (reference sequence). The CDR3 has 19 residues. The trim removed 5 bases at V and 0 bases at J, leaving 13 bases unmatched. The CDR3 region has the DNA TGCGCCAGCAGTCTGGCCAGGACAGGGGGACCCGATAGCAATCAGCCCCAGCATTTT. Its protein is CASSLARTGGPDSNQPQHF.